Below are 3 T cell receptor beta chains sequenced from a single sample in a study of early T cells in non-severe SARS-CoV-2 infection. One entry per CDR3 protein results from TCRdb running MiXCR on the 5' RACE reads. The data show tens of thousands of distinct CDR3 sequences, around 3.9% seen once. The material sequenced was whole blood. The receptors derive from an adult who was a healthcare worker with PCR-confirmed SARS-CoV-2 infection or an uninfected control (not recorded which).

The V gene is TRBV6-1, the J gene TRBJ2-3, with unresolved D. V was pared by 3 bases and J by 4 bases, with 11 bases between. Germline V gene lookup returns CDR1 MNHNS and CDR2 SASEGT. There are 14 residues in the CDR3. CDR3 in amino acids: CASSEIGWADTQYF. CDR3 sequence (DNA): TGTGCCAGCAGTGAGATAGGGTGGGCAGATACGCAGTATTTT.

In this sample, this clonotype turned up a few times. The rearrangement joins TRBV5-6 to TRBJ2-7, with D tentatively TRBD1 (6 bases). V lost 2 bases, J lost 2 bases, and 11 bases lay in between. The germline V gene encodes CDR1 SGHDT and CDR2 YYEEEE. The CDR3 extends over 14 amino acids. The CDR3 coding sequence is TGTGCCAGCAGCTTTGGGGGCTCGCCCTACGAGCAGTACGTC. Its protein product is CASSFGGSPYEQYV.

This clonotype was seen repeatedly, ten times or more. This rearrangement joins TRBV7-2 to TRBJ1-4; 9 nucleotides align to TRBD1. The CDR3 covers 16 residues. Trimming cost V 5 bases and J 4 bases; bases outside gene matches: 8. Germline-derived CDR1 and CDR2 are SGHTA and FQGNSA. CDR3 residues: CASSKNRGQSNEKLFF. CDR3 DNA sequence: TGTGCCAGCAGCAAAAACAGGGGGCAGAGTAATGAAAAACTGTTTTTT. The full variable domain, its missing parts supplied by reference TRBV7-2 and TRBJ1-4, is GAGVSQSPSNKVTEKGKDVELRCDPISGHTALYWYRQSLGQGLEFLIYFQGNSAPDKSGLPSDRFSAERTGGSVSTLTIQRTQQEDSAVYLCASSKNRGQSNEKLFFGSGTQLSVL.